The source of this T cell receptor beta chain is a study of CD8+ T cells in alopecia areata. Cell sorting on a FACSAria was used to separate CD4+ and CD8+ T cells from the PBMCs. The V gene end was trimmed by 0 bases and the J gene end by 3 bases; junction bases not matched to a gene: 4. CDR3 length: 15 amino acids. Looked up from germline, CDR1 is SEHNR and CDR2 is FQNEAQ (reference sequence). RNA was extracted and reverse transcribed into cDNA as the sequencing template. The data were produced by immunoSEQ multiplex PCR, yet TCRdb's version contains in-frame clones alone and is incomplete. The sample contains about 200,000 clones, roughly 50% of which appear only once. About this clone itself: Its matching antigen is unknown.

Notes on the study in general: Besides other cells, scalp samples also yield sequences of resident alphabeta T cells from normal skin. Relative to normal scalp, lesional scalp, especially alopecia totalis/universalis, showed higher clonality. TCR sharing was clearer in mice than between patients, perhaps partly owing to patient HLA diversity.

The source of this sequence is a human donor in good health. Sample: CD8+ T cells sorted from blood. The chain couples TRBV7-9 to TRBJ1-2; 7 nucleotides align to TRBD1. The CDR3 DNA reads TGTGCCAGCAGCTTAGCGCATCAGGGGGACTATGGCTACACCTTC. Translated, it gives CASSLAHQGDYGYTF.